This T cell receptor beta chain was identified during a study of OX40 agonist ivuxolimab in advanced cancers. About the research overall: In this trial design, patients received ivuxolimab intravenously at 0.01 to 10 mg/kg every 2 weeks. Earlier treatment with anti-PD-1, anti-PD-L1 or anti-CTLA-4 was permitted, and less than 50% had received some.

Using immunoSEQ multiplex PCR, the repertoire was profiled, and TCRdb retains in-frame clones only, with some absent. Of 68,000 or so clones in the sample, nearly 85% were seen once. This clonotype was sampled from an adult with an advanced solid tumor such as melanoma, head and neck, liver or kidney cancer. The sequenced sample was CD4+ or CD8+ T cells sorted from blood, obtained in a trial of the OX40 agonist ivuxolimab.

The CDR3 nucleotides are TGTGCCAGCTCACCAGAGGACGAGGGAAAACTGTTTTTT. It encodes CASSPEDEGKLFF. The chain is built from TRBV18 and TRBJ1-4; D is uncertain. The CDR3 has 13 amino acids. Germline V lookup: CDR1 KGHSH, CDR2 LQKENI. Trimming pared 2 bases from V and 10 bases from J, leaving 11 bases between. Complete variable domain (other parts from reference TRBV18 and TRBJ1-4): NAGVMQNPRHLVRRRGQEARLRCSPMKGHSHVYWYRQLPEEGLKFMVYLQKENIIDESGMPKERFSAEFPKEGPSILRIQQVVRGDSAAYFCASSPEDEGKLFFGSGTQLSVL.